The subject of this entry is one T cell receptor beta chain. The clone's antigen remains unknown. Base qualities are missing; no much larger clone stands one base away. The data originate from a study of shared clonotypes between healthy human individuals (dated by TCRdb to 2020 to 2022). The study in broad terms: Two women and a few men aged 18 to 49 years were included in the cohort. Per donor, three plates each were used for CD4 naive and CD4 memory, two for CD8 naive, and one for CD8 memory. Libraries were prepared and TCR repertoires were sequenced by different laboratories using diverse techniques, in order to increase sequencing depth and limit assay-specific biases. Per donor, leukapheresis produced somewhere between about 0.94 and 9.5 billion PBMCs. Blood TCR repertoires of 5 or 6 healthy adults were deeply sequenced to estimate repertoire size and the extent of clonotype sharing between individuals.

For the CD8 naive samples, CD45RO-negative cells were positively selected for CCR7, yielding a CD45RA+CCR7+ population from which TemRA cells were excluded. The donors were healthy, HIV-negative adults with no recently reported acute infections or vaccinations. Only Caucasian adults living in Nashville, Tennessee, USA were represented among the donors. After blood collection by leukapheresis, PBMCs were isolated using Ficoll-Histopaque density gradient centrifugation and then cryopreserved in the vapor phase of liquid nitrogen. Purity and quantity of every magnetically sorted T cell population were checked by analytical flow cytometry. From each sorted fraction, genomic DNA was isolated and quantified by UV absorbance on a Nanodrop 2000c. The CDR3 spans 14 residues, from the cysteine through the phenylalanine. Only the CDR3 DNA is retained, 42 bases long and in frame from the first base. The V end loses 3 bases and the J end loses 4 bases, and a stretch of 12 bases separates them. Looking up the germline V gene (reference sequence) yields CDR1 MNHEY and CDR2 SMNVEV.

TCR CDR3 regions were amplified from genomic DNA by multiplex PCR using the deep immunoSEQ assay. Genomic DNA extracted from each cell subset was distributed evenly over all wells of several immunoSEQ 96-well plates, and each plate served as one replicate. For sorted subsets, each replicate PCR was loaded with 200 ng genomic DNA, equivalent to about 33,000 T cell genomes. The purified libraries were quantified using a Qubit 3.0 fluorometer, sized with a Bioanalyzer 2100, and then quantified again using the KAPA Library Quantification kit. Every immunoSEQ 96-well plate was sequenced on a separate single-read 150-cycle Illumina NextSeq 550 flow cell. As for the original processing: The immunoSEQ output contained only junctional sequences without quality scores, so filtering could not match that applied to full-length reads. To assign V/J genes and CDR3, sequences were annotated against IMGT germline references using PyIR, a Python wrapper for IgBLAST v1.9. Reads were removed for weak V/J assignments (E-value above 1e-6), missing CDR3, stop codons, out-of-frame junctions, or ambiguous translated residues. V3J clonotypes were defined by identical inferred V gene, J gene, and CDR3 amino acid sequence. Percentage overlap between repertoires was calculated by dividing the number of shared unique clonotypes by the size of the smaller repertoire. Repertoire richness was assessed with RTK rarefaction, the Chao1 estimator, and Recon v2.1 estimates of unobserved clonotypes. Generation probabilities for all TCRbeta clonotypes obtained by the gDNA method from a handful of donors were computed using OLGA. TCRdb mirrors the immuneACCESS table, restricted to in-frame sequences. Some clones are absent from its copies; in checked studies, under half trace to an unresolved V gene, and the reason for the others is unknown. The DNA gave D and trimming, while V, J and clone size come from that table. This sample is represented by about 680,000 clones; 92% of them were singletons. The biggest ten clones account for about 24% of the sample.

The paper's findings and limits, for the study overall: Pairwise subsampling led to the expectation that sequencing depth would affect the degree of clonotype sharing among donors. Only blood was sampled, and tissue TCR repertoires likely differ from those in blood. Estimated clonotype richness was generally larger for naive than for memory subsets. Because the study included a small number of donors, the genetic and exposure-history diversity represented was limited. Clonotypes shared by all four sorted-subset donors showed higher generation probabilities than non-shared clonotypes. Approximately 5% of naive CD4, around 3.6% of naive CD8, 2% to 2.5% of memory CD4, and around 0.4% of memory CD8 clonotypes were shared across several donors. Incomplete sequencing was indicated by rarefaction of sorted-subset datasets, despite the large sequencing depth.

Sequences were obtained from naive CD8+ T cells sorted from blood. Per the publication, the cell subset or site label means: CD45RA+CCR7+. The sequence links TRBV27 to TRBJ1-2, with a weak D call of TRBD1 (5 bases match). The receptor's source is a man in his thirties or forties in good health. The CDR3 protein sequence reads: CASSLSPGLYGYTF. The nucleotide sequence is given as TGTGCCAGCAGTTTGTCCCCGGGACTCTATGGCTACACCTTC.